Listed here are 22 T cell receptor beta chains from one sample, sequenced in a study of CD8 T cells in ankylosing spondylitis. TCRdb re-analysed the 5' RACE reads in MiXCR, keeping a single row per CDR3 protein. The repertoire holds 150,000 or so distinct CDR3 sequences, with more than 9% as singletons. Sequences were obtained from blood, either unsorted or a sorted T cell fraction (not recorded which). All receptors come from a male donor with ankylosing spondylitis or in good health (not recorded which).

This clonotype was seen repeatedly, ten times or more. The gene calls are TRBV6-2 or TRBV6-3 and TRBJ1-5; D uncertain. The length of the CDR3 is 12 residues. Germline CDR1 reads MNHEY; CDR2 reads SVGEGT. Trimming left V 2 bases short and J 11 bases short, with 10 bases between. CDR3 residues: CASSYPGRTQHF. Written as DNA, the CDR3 is TGTGCCAGCAGTTACCCTGGCAGGACCCAGCATTTT.

This chain joins TRBV11-2 and TRBJ2-1; 7 bases line up with TRBD2. V gave up 4 bases and J gave up 0 bases; unmatched junction bases: 3. Germline CDR1 reads SGHAT; CDR2 reads FQNNGV. The length of the CDR3 is 15 residues. The CDR3 sequence is CASSWSGASYNEQFF. The CDR3 bases are TGTGCCAGCAGCTGGAGCGGGGCCTCCTACAATGAGCAGTTCTTC.

This clonotype showed up many times. The chain is built from TRBV3-1 and TRBJ2-7; a weak D match, TRBD2 (6 bases). The V gene lost 3 bases and the J gene lost 4 bases, with 16 bases spanning the gap. This CDR3 has 15 residues. Germline CDR1 LGHDT, CDR2 YNNKEL (reference sequence). The CDR3 coding sequence is TGTGCCAGCAGCCAGACCTGGGGGGATCCTTACGAGCAGTACTTC. As protein: CASSQTWGDPYEQYF.

This clonotype appeared many times. CDR3 coding DNA: TGTGCCAGCAGTATGGGGGACGGTGGACAGTTCTTC. It yields the protein CASSMGDGGQFF. The chain combines TRBV6-5 with TRBJ2-1; tentatively, D is TRBD1 or TRBD2 (5 bases each). V was pared by 5 bases and J by 13 bases, with 15 bases between. CDR1 is MNHEY, CDR2 SVGAGI, per germline. This CDR3 is built from 12 residues.

This rearrangement joins TRBV7-2 to TRBJ2-4; 10 nucleotides line up with TRBD2. The CDR3 has 18 amino acids. Germline V gene lookup returns CDR1 SGHTA and CDR2 FQGNSA. The V segment lost 2 bases and the J segment 0 bases; nucleotides outside the gene matches: 7. CDR3 sequence: CASSLRLAGDLAKNIQYF. CDR3 bases: TGTGCCAGCAGCTTAAGGCTAGCGGGAGACCTAGCCAAAAACATTCAGTACTTC.

The chain links TRBV7-9 to TRBJ1-1; no reliable D call. With 0 bases removed from V and 10 bases from J, the gap between germline ends came to 9 bases. The CDR3 extends over 12 amino acids. Germline V gene lookup returns CDR1 SEHNR and CDR2 FQNEAQ (reference sequence). The CDR3 reads CASSLATQRAFF. The CDR3 bases are TGTGCCAGCAGCTTAGCGACGCAGCGAGCTTTCTTT.

This clonotype was counted many times. This chain links TRBV3-1 with TRBJ1-1, with a tentative D call TRBD1 (5 bases). Germline lookup yields CDR1 LGHDT and CDR2 YNNKEL (reference sequence). Trimming stripped 0 bases from V and 11 bases from J, with 10 bases between. The CDR3 extends over 12 amino acids. The CDR3 sequence: CASSQDWGDAFF. The CDR3 DNA reads as TGTGCCAGCAGCCAAGATTGGGGGGACGCTTTCTTT.

In this sample, this clonotype turned up many times. The J gene is TRBJ2-7, the V gene TRBV29-1; 11 bases are shared with TRBD2. The CDR3 contains 15 residues. V lost 6 bases to trimming and J lost 0 bases; unmatched junction nucleotides: 7. Germline-derived CDR1 and CDR2 are SQVTM and ANQGSEA. CDR3: CSVRTSGFRSYEQYF. The CDR3 nucleotides are TGCAGCGTCCGGACTAGCGGGTTTCGCTCCTACGAGCAGTACTTC.

This clonotype was seen more than once but under ten times. The chain carries TRBV7-9 and TRBJ2-7; D could derive from TRBD1 or TRBD2 (5 bases each). The V end was cut by 1 base, the J end by 5 bases, with 15 bases between. The CDR3 runs 15 residues. From germline, CDR1 is SEHNR and CDR2 FQNEAQ (reference sequence). Here the CDR3 reads CASSLGSFGTDEQYF. CDR3 nucleotides: TGTGCCAGCAGCTTAGGGAGTTTTGGGACGGACGAGCAGTACTTC.

This clonotype was detected many times. V usage is TRBV6-6 and J usage is TRBJ1-4; D call uncertain. Germline-derived CDR1 and CDR2 are MNHNY and SVGAGI (reference sequence). The V end lost 2 bases, the J end lost 0 bases, and 16 bases lay between the germline ends. The CDR3 runs to 18 residues. The DNA for the CDR3 is TGTGCCAGCAGTTACCATACCCCAGGAAGAGCAACTAATGAAAAACTGTTTTTT. Protein: CASSYHTPGRATNEKLFF.

There are many counts of this clonotype. The chain recombines TRBV20-1 with TRBJ2-7; D ambiguous. Per the germline V gene, CDR1 is DFQATT and CDR2 is SNEGSKA (reference sequence). Trimming took 0 bases from V and 6 from J, leaving 18 bases between them. CDR3 length: 15 amino acids. The CDR3 DNA sequence: TGCAGTGCTAGAGATGTAAGATCCCCCACTTCCGAGCAGTACTTC. Protein: CSARDVRSPTSEQYF.

This clonotype was seen repeatedly, ten times or more. The chain couples TRBV6-1 to TRBJ2-2; D may be TRBD2 (5 bases). CDR3 size: 12 residues. CDR1 and CDR2 (germline): MNHNS, SASEGT. Trimming took off 11 bases at V and 6 bases at J, with 13 bases between the two ends. The CDR3 loop is CAGGLEAGELFF. CDR3 coding DNA: TGTGCCGGTGGGCTGGAGGCCGGGGAGCTGTTTTTT.

This clonotype appeared a few times. The chain joins TRBV5-1 to TRBJ1-1; TRBD1 agrees at 7 bases. CDR1 and CDR2 (germline): SGHRS, YFSETQ. There are 15 residues in the CDR3. J gave up 2 bases and V 5 bases, and 9 bases lay outside the gene matches. The CDR3 nucleotides read TGCGCCAGCAGTCCGGGACAGTTTGTTAACACTGAAGCTTTCTTT. Translation gives CASSPGQFVNTEAFF.

In this sample, this clonotype turned up many times. The rearrangement joins TRBV12-3 or TRBV12-4 to TRBJ1-3; D remains unclear. The V end lost 6 bases, the J end lost 0 bases, and 12 bases lay between the germline ends. The CDR3 sequence is 15 residues long. The CDR3 region is CASRTSLLSGNTIYF. CDR3 bases: TGTGCCAGCAGAACGAGTCTCCTCTCTGGAAACACCATATATTTT.

This clonotype was detected many times. This chain links TRBV12-3 or TRBV12-4 with TRBJ1-5; maybe TRBD1 (6 bases). The germline V and J ends were trimmed by 3 bases and 9 bases, with 15 bases remaining between them. This CDR3 is 14 amino acids long. Here the CDR3 reads CASSFRDIASPQHF. The CDR3 DNA follows: TGTGCCAGCAGTTTCCGGGACATAGCATCGCCCCAGCATTTT.

At least ten counts were recorded for this clonotype. The chain couples TRBV5-1 to TRBJ2-5; 9 positions agree with TRBD2. The CDR3 sequence is 17 residues long. Looked up from germline, CDR1 is SGHRS and CDR2 is YFSETQ. The V and J ends lost 1 base and 2 bases, in that order; junction bases with no gene match: 9. DNA for the CDR3: TGCGCCAGCAGCTTGTTCCCGTCTAGCGGGGTTCAAGAGACCCAGTACTTC. This encodes CASSLFPSSGVQETQYF.

The chain recombines TRBV7-6 with TRBJ2-5; TRBD2 matches 11 bases. Germline CDR1 is SGHVS and CDR2 is FNYEAQ. Trimming took 5 bases from V and 2 from J; bases not matched to a gene: 1. The CDR3 is made up of 14 amino acids. The CDR3 here is CASSRLAGQETQYF. The CDR3 DNA follows: TGTGCCAGCAGCCGACTAGCGGGGCAAGAGACCCAGTACTTC.

This clonotype came up many times. The chain has TRBV5-1 and TRBJ2-3; D is possibly TRBD1 or TRBD2 (6 bases each). Trimming removed 4 bases at V and 3 bases at J, with 15 bases between. Germline-derived CDR1 and CDR2 are SGHRS and YFSETQ. The CDR3 runs to 15 residues. The chain's CDR3 is CASSPGKGGTDTQYF. The CDR3 bases are TGCGCCAGCAGCCCCGGGAAGGGGGGAACAGATACGCAGTATTTT.

This clonotype was counted ten times or more. V usage is TRBV6-2 or TRBV6-3 and J usage is TRBJ2-7; the match to TRBD1 covers 8 bases. The CDR3 covers 13 residues. J gave up 3 bases and V 5 bases, and 3 bases lay outside the gene matches. CDR1 is MNHEY, CDR2 SVGEGT, per germline. CDR3 in DNA: TGTGCCAGCAGTCCGACAGGGGACTACGAGCAGTACTTC. The encoded protein is CASSPTGDYEQYF.

This clonotype came up a few times. The V call is TRBV11-3, the J call TRBJ2-1, with D maybe TRBD2 (6 bases). Germline V gives CDR1 SGHNT, CDR2 YENEEA. The CDR3 contains 16 residues. With 5 bases removed from V and 3 bases from J, the gap between germline ends came to 17 bases. The CDR3 nucleotides are TGTGCCAGCAGCCAATCCTCGGGCGGGAACTACAATGAGCAGTTCTTC. Translated: CASSQSSGGNYNEQFF.

This clonotype was recorded many times. The J gene is TRBJ1-2, the V gene TRBV7-6; TRBD1 matches at 7 bases. CDR3 length: 14 residues. Losses at the gene ends were 5 bases for V and 4 bases for J; bases not matched to a gene: 7. Germline V lookup: CDR1 SGHVS, CDR2 FNYEAQ. CDR3 nucleotides: TGTGCCAGCAGCGGTCCGGGACAGATCTATGGCTACACCTTC. It yields the protein CASSGPGQIYGYTF.

In its sample, this clonotype was seen many times. The chain carries TRBV4-1 and TRBJ2-3; TRBD1 aligns across 7 bases. The CDR3 length is 12 residues. With V trimmed by 5 bases and J by 12 bases, 8 bases remained unmatched. CDR1 and CDR2 (germline): MGHRA, YSYEKL. Written as DNA, the CDR3 is TGCGCCAGCAGCGAGACAGGGACCCTTCAGTATTTT. Translation: CASSETGTLQYF.